This TCR beta chain is from a study of Graves' ophthalmopathy and Graves' hyperthyroidism. Every ophthalmopathy donor presented moderate-to-severe activity, CAS ≥3, NOSPECS ≥4 and duration under 3 months. The diagnosis was founded upon clinical symptoms, serum thyroxine, TRAb, thyroid ultrasound and orbital computed tomography. The source of the PBMCs was around 9 ml of fresh peripheral blood. CDR3 regions of TCR beta were amplified from RNA transcripts. First-round RT-PCR employed HTBI primers, with a second-round multiplex PCR after it. TCRdb ran MiXCR on the multiplex PCR reads and lists one entry per CDR3 protein. The data contain about 210,000 distinct CDR3 sequences, over 25% of them singletons. Findings and caveats of the study: Most thyroid clonotypes with frequency above 0.001 were detected in blood too.

This clonotype has a count of ten or more. Its antigen remains unidentified. The CDR3 extends over 13 amino acids. The germline V gene encodes CDR1 GTSNPN and CDR2 SVGIG (reference sequence). V shed 7 bases, J shed 4 bases, and the junction held 6 bases outside the gene matches. The source is a man between 45 and 60 years old with Graves' ophthalmopathy. Input material: peripheral blood. The J gene is TRBJ1-2, the V gene TRBV30; 10 nucleotides align to TRBD1. The DNA of the CDR3 is TGTGCCTACGGGACAGGGGATGTCTATGGCTACACCTTC. Translation: CAYGTGDVYGYTF.